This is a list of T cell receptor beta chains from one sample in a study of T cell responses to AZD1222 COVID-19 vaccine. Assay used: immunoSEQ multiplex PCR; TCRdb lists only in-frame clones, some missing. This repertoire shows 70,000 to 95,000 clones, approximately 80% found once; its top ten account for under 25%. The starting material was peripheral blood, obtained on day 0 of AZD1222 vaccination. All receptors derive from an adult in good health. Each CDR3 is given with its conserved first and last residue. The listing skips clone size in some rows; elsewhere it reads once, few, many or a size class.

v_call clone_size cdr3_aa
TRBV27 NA CASSFTESSYNEQFF
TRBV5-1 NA CASSFGGLGNTIYF
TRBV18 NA CASTPGHQQETQYF
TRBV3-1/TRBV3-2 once CASSQVVGGGYSSTDTQYF
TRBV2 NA CARDQAGNEQFF
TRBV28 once CASSLPPARSYEQYF
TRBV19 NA CASSRVAQETQYF
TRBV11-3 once CASSFGTENEKLFF
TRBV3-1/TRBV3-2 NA CASSQAGQGYTEAFF
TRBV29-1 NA CSVAEGQGHGYTF
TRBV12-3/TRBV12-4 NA CASSLSGNQPQHF
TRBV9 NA CASSPRTGDFSGANVLTF
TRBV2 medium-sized CASNRDSSYNEQFF
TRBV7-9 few CASSSPGLAGGSDEQFF
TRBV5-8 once CASSRQTDTQYF
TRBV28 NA CASSLTGKSNQPQHF
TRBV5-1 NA CASMQGTSNTEAFF
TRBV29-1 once CSATTGSGNTIYF
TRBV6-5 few CASSYPTSGGNEQFF
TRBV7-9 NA CASSLIGLRDNEQFF
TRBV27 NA CASSFPSGTGGNTIYF
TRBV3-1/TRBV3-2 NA CASSPSGGSTDTQYF
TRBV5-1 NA CASSSAPNTEAFF
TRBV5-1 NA CASSLDGGSGAADTQYF
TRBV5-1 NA CASSPWKGDNTEAFF
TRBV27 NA CASSGLAGNNEQFF